The entry below gives a single T cell receptor (beta chain) sequence along with its context. The data were obtained in a study of OX40 agonist ivuxolimab in advanced cancers. Overall study: Ivuxolimab is a fully human IgG2 antibody that activates OX40 (CD134).

TCRdb's table, derived via immunoSEQ multiplex PCR, lists solely in-frame clones and lacks some. The sample consists of around 63,000 clones, 75% to 90% of them appearing once. Sequenced here: CD4+ or CD8+ T cells sorted from blood, sampled in a trial of the OX40 agonist ivuxolimab. The source is an adult with an advanced solid tumor such as melanoma, head and neck, liver or kidney cancer.

The CDR3 DNA sequence: TGTGCCAGCAGAAGGGACAGGGTTGTTGGAAACACCATATATTTT. This gives the protein CASRRDRVVGNTIYF. The chain combines TRBV2 with TRBJ1-3, with 9 positions matching TRBD1. The CDR3 consists of 15 residues. Germline trimming cut 6 bases from V and 3 bases from J; bases unmatched to any gene: 6. Per the germline V gene, CDR1 is SNHLY and CDR2 is FYNNEI.